The next 26 T cell receptor beta chains were all read from a single sample in a study of control samples from healthy donors and cancer patients (dated by TCRdb to the early 2020s). The library was built by means of the immunoSEQ multiplex PCR assay. The source is immuneACCESS, and TCRdb retained only in-frame sequences with V and J called. Part of the clones is not carried over; for the studies checked, unresolved V genes explain less than half of this, and the remainder is unexplained. Recorded for this sample are roughly 170,000 clones; approximately 86% of them occurred a single time. The top ten clonotypes cover 4.9% of the sample. Sequencing was carried out using blood. The receptors were sampled from a woman in her twenties or thirties in good health.

The rearrangement uses TRBV5-1 and TRBJ1-1; TRBD1 matches 7 bases. Germline V lookup: CDR1 SGHRS, CDR2 YFSETQ. The ends lost 0 bases at V and 5 bases at J; junction bases unmatched: 16. The CDR3 consists of 18 residues. In nucleotides, the CDR3 is TGCGCCAGCAGCTTGGCGACGAGAGGGGGCGCATTGGGAACTGAAGCTTTCTTT. This gives the protein CASSLATRGGALGTEAFF.

The chain uses TRBV11-2 and TRBJ1-1, with 10 bases lining up with TRBD1. CDR1 SGHAT and CDR2 FQNNGV come from the germline V gene. With 2 bases clipped from V and 4 bases from J, the junction kept 4 bases outside the gene matches. This CDR3 region has 15 residues. Written as DNA, the CDR3 is TGTGCCAGCAGCTTAAAGACAGGGGGCGGCACTGAAGCTTTCTTT. Its translation: CASSLKTGGGTEAFF.

The chain employs TRBV5-1 and TRBJ1-1; no clear D. V was clipped by 4 bases and J by 0 bases, with 7 bases between them. Per the germline V gene, CDR1 is SGHRS and CDR2 is YFSETQ. The CDR3 is made up of 13 amino acids. CDR3 DNA: TGCGCCAGCAGCCCGAGCTTGAACACTGAAGCTTTCTTT. Protein: CASSPSLNTEAFF.

J is TRBJ2-7 and V is TRBV28; D gene ambiguous. Trimming took off 6 bases at V and 1 base at J, with 7 bases between the two ends. The CDR3 length is 12 residues. Germline V gives CDR1 MDHEN, CDR2 SYDVKM. CDR3 amino acids: CASRDGSYEQYF. DNA of the CDR3: TGTGCCAGCAGGGACGGATCCTACGAGCAGTACTTC.

The J gene is TRBJ2-7, the V gene TRBV24-1; the D is unclear. V was cut by 9 bases and J by 4 bases, with 12 bases left in between. CDR1 KGHDR and CDR2 SFDVKD come from the germline V gene. The CDR3 is made up of 12 amino acids. The CDR3 is CATRSWHYEQYF. CDR3 coding DNA: TGTGCCACCCGCTCCTGGCATTACGAGCAGTACTTC.

V and J are TRBV7-9 and TRBJ2-2, with TRBD2 as a possible D gene (6 bases). CDR1 SEHNR and CDR2 FQNEAQ come from the germline V gene (reference sequence). This CDR3 contains 16 residues. Trimming cost V 2 bases and J 5 bases, with 15 bases left between them. The CDR3 sequence is CASSLKAGPGTGELFF. The CDR3 DNA reads as TGTGCCAGCAGCTTAAAAGCGGGCCCGGGGACCGGGGAGCTGTTTTTT.

V usage is TRBV27 and J usage is TRBJ1-4; TRBD1 might be the D (5 bases). Trimming stripped 4 bases from V and 10 bases from J, with 16 bases between. This CDR3 contains 14 residues. Germline CDR1 and CDR2: MNHEY and SMNVEV (reference sequence). CDR3 loop: CASSSVGTGSKLFF. The CDR3 DNA is TGTGCCAGCAGTTCGGTCGGGACGGGGTCAAAACTGTTTTTT.

The chain recombines TRBV28 with TRBJ2-2; 11 bases match TRBD2. Looked up from germline, CDR1 is MDHEN and CDR2 is SYDVKM. The CDR3 sequence is 17 residues long. With V trimmed by 4 bases and J by 6 bases, 10 bases remained unmatched. CDR3 nucleotide sequence: TGTGCCAGCAGTTCCCTTAGACTAGCGGGAAAAGCCGGGGAGCTGTTTTTT. The encoded protein is CASSSLRLAGKAGELFF.

This rearrangement joins TRBV5-5 to TRBJ1-6, with D possibly TRBD1 on 6 matching bases. Germline values: CDR1 SGHKS, CDR2 YYEKEE (reference sequence). CDR3 length equals 14 residues. V was trimmed by 0 bases and J by 10 bases, leaving 11 bases between them. DNA for the CDR3: TGTGCCAGCAGCTTGGGGGGGCGACGCTCACCCCTCCACTTT. Its translation is CASSLGGRRSPLHF.

V usage is TRBV5-1 and J usage is TRBJ2-5, with TRBD2 matching over 16 bases. CDR3 length: 16 residues. The germline CDR1 and CDR2 sequences are SGHRS and YFSETQ. V lost 5 bases, J lost 5 bases, and 6 bases stayed unmatched. The CDR3 DNA is TGCGCCAGCAGGACCGGGACTAGCGGGGGGGCTGAGACCCAGTACTTC. Its translation is CASRTGTSGGAETQYF.

This clone was seen a single time. The chain recombines TRBV18 with TRBJ2-7; D not resolved. Germline V gene data show CDR1 as KGHSH and CDR2 as LQKENI. The CDR3 sequence is 13 residues long. V was shortened by 6 bases and J by 4 bases, with 13 bases between the two germline ends. CDR3 sequence: CASSYGSGYEQYF. The CDR3 DNA follows: TGTGCCAGCTCTTACGGATCGGGTTACGAGCAGTACTTC.

The chain employs TRBV7-8 and TRBJ2-6; D uncertain. The CDR3 covers 18 residues. Trimming stripped 5 bases from V and 0 bases from J, with 17 bases between. The germline CDR1 and CDR2 sequences are SGHVS and FQNEAQ. As DNA, the CDR3 is TGTGCCAGCAGCGAGACGAACAGCCGCGCCTCTGGGGCCAACGTCCTGACTTTC. Translated, it gives CASSETNSRASGANVLTF.

The chain joins TRBV18 to TRBJ2-5; a weak D match, TRBD2 (6 bases). Germline V gene sequence: CDR1 KGHSH, CDR2 LQKENI. The CDR3 is 16 residues long. V lost 2 bases and J 7 bases, leaving 20 bases between the germline ends. CDR3 coding DNA: TGTGCCAGCTCACCAGAGATGGCTTCGGCGCGGGGGACCCAGTACTTC. The encoded protein is CASSPEMASARGTQYF.

The rearrangement links TRBV4-1 to TRBJ2-7; D may be TRBD1 or TRBD2 (6 bases each). This CDR3 is 15 amino acids long. V lost 4 bases and J 7 bases, leaving 20 bases between the germline ends. Per the germline V gene, CDR1 is MGHRA and CDR2 is YSYEKL. The CDR3 DNA is TGCGCCAGCAGCCTTCTGGGGGCGGGAACGGGAGAGCAGTACTTC. Encoded protein: CASSLLGAGTGEQYF.

The chain joins TRBV6-5 to TRBJ1-6; TRBD1 is a possible D gene (6 bases). Germline V gives CDR1 MNHEY, CDR2 SVGAGI. The CDR3 is 16 residues long. Deletions cut 3 bases from V and 7 bases from J, with 16 bases between. CDR3 DNA: TGTGCCAGCAGTTATGAGGGGGGCCGAACAAATTCACCCCTCCACTTT. Translation: CASSYEGGRTNSPLHF.

This chain links TRBV7-9 with TRBJ2-5; 8 bases align to TRBD1. The junction had 10 bases not matched to a gene; V was cut back by 5 bases and J by 5 bases. Germline V gene lookup returns CDR1 SEHNR and CDR2 FQNEAQ (reference sequence). The CDR3 is made up of 15 amino acids. CDR3 DNA sequence: TGTGCCAGCAGCCTCCGCCGGGACAGGAGTGAGACCCAGTACTTC. It yields the protein CASSLRRDRSETQYF.

This chain links TRBV5-6 with TRBJ1-5; unclear D gene. The germline V gene has CDR1 SGHDT and CDR2 YYEEEE. CDR3 length equals 14 residues. V was pared by 1 base and J by 7 bases, with 12 bases between. The CDR3 DNA is TGTGCCAGCAGCTTGAGCGGGAAACTACAGCCCCAGCATTTT. Translated: CASSLSGKLQPQHF.

This clone appeared a single time. The chain uses TRBV5-1 and TRBJ2-2; D is possibly TRBD2 (6 bases). There are 16 residues in the CDR3. Per the germline V gene, CDR1 is SGHRS and CDR2 is YFSETQ. Trimming took 1 base from V and 0 from J, leaving 10 bases between them. The CDR3 DNA sequence: TGCGCCAGCAGCTTGATGCCGGGGGCGAACACCGGGGAGCTGTTTTTT. This encodes CASSLMPGANTGELFF.

The chain couples TRBV28 to TRBJ1-4; D unclear. Germline lookup yields CDR1 MDHEN and CDR2 SYDVKM. V was trimmed by 6 bases and J by 2 bases, leaving 10 bases between them. The CDR3 covers 14 residues. CDR3 amino acids: CASRGRYTNEKLFF. The CDR3 DNA follows: TGTGCCAGCAGGGGGAGGTATACTAATGAAAAACTGTTTTTT.

The J gene is TRBJ1-3, the V gene TRBV23-1; D is perhaps TRBD1 (5 bases). TRBV23-1 carries the ORF label, with uncertain function. V was clipped by 0 bases and J by 2 bases, with 23 bases between them. The CDR3 is 20 amino acids. In nucleotides, the CDR3 is TGCGCCAGCAGTCAATCGAGGACACGGGGAAGGGGCAGCGCTGGAAACACCATATATTTT. Its translation: CASSQSRTRGRGSAGNTIYF.

V and J are TRBV6-5 and TRBJ1-1; 7 bases fit TRBD1. J was trimmed by 4 bases and V by 10 bases; bases with no gene match: 6. The germline V gene has CDR1 MNHEY and CDR2 SVGAGI. The CDR3 consists of 12 residues. CDR3 sequence (DNA): TGTGCCACCATACAGGGGTCCACTGAAGCTTTCTTT. It is translated as CATIQGSTEAFF.

This clone appeared a single time. The rearrangement joins TRBV5-6 to TRBJ2-5; D is unclear. Trimming removed 0 bases at V and 2 bases at J, with 11 bases between. This CDR3 comprises 15 residues. The V gene's germline CDR1 is SGHDT and CDR2 YYEEEE. This chain's CDR3 is CASSLEYRRQETQYF. DNA for the CDR3: TGTGCCAGCAGCTTGGAATATAGAAGGCAAGAGACCCAGTACTTC.

The chain employs TRBV7-7 and TRBJ2-7; the D call may be TRBD1 or TRBD2 (5 bases each). CDR1 is SSHAT, CDR2 FNYEAQ, per germline (reference sequence). The CDR3 runs 15 residues. The CDR3 region has the DNA TGTGCTAGCAGCTCCGGGACCTACGCGTCCTACGAGCAGTACGTC. As protein: CASSSGTYASYEQYV.

This clone was counted once. V gene TRBV2 combines with J gene TRBJ2-7; no definite D call. Looked up from germline, CDR1 is SNHLY and CDR2 is FYNNEI. The CDR3 is made up of 11 amino acids. The germline V and J ends were trimmed by 4 bases and 6 bases, with 7 bases remaining between them. In DNA form, the CDR3 reads TGTGCCAGCAGTGGTTTGGTCGAGCAGTACTTC. Translating it yields CASSGLVEQYF.

The V gene is TRBV19, the J gene TRBJ2-5; 8 bases line up with TRBD2. Losses at the gene ends were 7 bases for V and 5 bases for J; bases not matched to a gene: 18. In germline, CDR1 is LNHDA, CDR2 SQIVND (reference sequence). The CDR3 totals 17 residues. CDR3 loop: CASTQFGGRYLVETQYF. CDR3 DNA: TGTGCCAGTACTCAATTTGGCGGGAGGTACCTGGTGGAGACCCAGTACTTC.

CDR3 sequence (DNA): TGTGCCAGCAGTTCTACTAGCTCCGAGCAGTACTTC. Amino acids: CASSSTSSEQYF. The chain uses TRBV12-3 or TRBV12-4 and TRBJ2-7; possible D gene TRBD2, 6 bases. CDR3 size: 12 residues. Trimming shortened V by 4 bases and J by 6 bases, and 10 bases separated the two germline ends.